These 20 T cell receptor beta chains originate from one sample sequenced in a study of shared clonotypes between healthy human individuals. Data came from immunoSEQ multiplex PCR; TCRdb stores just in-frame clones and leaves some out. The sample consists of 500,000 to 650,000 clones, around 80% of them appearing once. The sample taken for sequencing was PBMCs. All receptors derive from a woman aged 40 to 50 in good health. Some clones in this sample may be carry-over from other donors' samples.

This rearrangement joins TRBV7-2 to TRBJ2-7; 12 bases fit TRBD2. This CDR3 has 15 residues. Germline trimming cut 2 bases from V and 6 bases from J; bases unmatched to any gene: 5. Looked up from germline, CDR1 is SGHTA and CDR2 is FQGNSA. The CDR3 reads CASSLLAGGPGEQYF. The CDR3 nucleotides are TGTGCCAGCAGCTTACTAGCGGGAGGGCCGGGCGAGCAGTACTTC.

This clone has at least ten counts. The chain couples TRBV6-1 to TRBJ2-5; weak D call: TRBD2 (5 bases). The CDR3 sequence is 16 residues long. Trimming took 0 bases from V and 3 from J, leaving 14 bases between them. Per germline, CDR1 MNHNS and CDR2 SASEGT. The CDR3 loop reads CASSEAQTGTKETQYF. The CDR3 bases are TGTGCCAGCAGTGAAGCGCAGACGGGAACGAAAGAGACCCAGTACTTC.

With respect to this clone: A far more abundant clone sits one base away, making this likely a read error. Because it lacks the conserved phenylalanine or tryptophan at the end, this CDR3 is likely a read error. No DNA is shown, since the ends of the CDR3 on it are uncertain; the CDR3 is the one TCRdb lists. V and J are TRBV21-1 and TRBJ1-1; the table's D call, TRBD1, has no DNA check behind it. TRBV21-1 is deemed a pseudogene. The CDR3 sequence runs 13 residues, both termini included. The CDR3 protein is CASSKVDNTEAFL.

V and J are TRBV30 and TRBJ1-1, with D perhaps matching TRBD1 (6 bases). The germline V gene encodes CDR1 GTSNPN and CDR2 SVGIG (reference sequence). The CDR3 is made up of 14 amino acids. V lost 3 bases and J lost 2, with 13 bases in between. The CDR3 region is CAWSGRGRNTEAFF. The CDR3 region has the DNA TGTGCCTGGAGCGGCAGGGGCCGAAACACTGAAGCTTTCTTT.

The CDR3 protein is CASSLEGLAGPPYEQYF. CDR3 bases: TGTGCCAGCAGTTTAGAAGGCCTAGCGGGCCCCCCCTACGAGCAGTACTTC. The chain links TRBV28 to TRBJ2-7; 8 positions agree with TRBD2. From germline, CDR1 is MDHEN and CDR2 SYDVKM. V was clipped by 2 bases and J by 2 bases; unmatched bases: 11. CDR3 length equals 17 residues.

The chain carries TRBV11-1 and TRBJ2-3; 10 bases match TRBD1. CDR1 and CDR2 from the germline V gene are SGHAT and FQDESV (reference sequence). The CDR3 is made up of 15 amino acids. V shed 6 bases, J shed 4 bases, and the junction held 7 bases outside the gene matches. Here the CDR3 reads CASRFGTGAADTQYF. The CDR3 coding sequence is TGTGCCAGCAGGTTCGGGACAGGGGCGGCAGATACGCAGTATTTT.

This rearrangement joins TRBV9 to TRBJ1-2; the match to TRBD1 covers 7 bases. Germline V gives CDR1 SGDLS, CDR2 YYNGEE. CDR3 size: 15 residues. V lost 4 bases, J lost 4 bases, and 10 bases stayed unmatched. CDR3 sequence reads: CASSFQGGMGYGYTF. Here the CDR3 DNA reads TGTGCCAGCAGCTTCCAGGGGGGGATGGGCTATGGCTACACCTTC.

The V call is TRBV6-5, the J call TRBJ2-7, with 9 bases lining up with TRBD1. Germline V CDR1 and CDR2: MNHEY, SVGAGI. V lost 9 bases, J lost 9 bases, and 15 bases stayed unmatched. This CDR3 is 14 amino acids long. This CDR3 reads CARGDRGNRVGQYF. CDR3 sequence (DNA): TGTGCCAGGGGCGACAGGGGGAATAGGGTTGGGCAGTACTTC.

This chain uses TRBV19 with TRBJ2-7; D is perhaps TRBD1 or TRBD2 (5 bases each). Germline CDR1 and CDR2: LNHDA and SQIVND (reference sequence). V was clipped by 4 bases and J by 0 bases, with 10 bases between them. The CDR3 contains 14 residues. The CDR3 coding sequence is TGTGCCAGTAGTAAGGGGACGAACTCCTACGAGCAGTACTTC. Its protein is CASSKGTNSYEQYF. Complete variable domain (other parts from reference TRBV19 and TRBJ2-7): DGGITQSPKYLFRKEGQNVTLSCEQNLNHDAMYWYRQDPGQGLRLIYYSQIVNDFQKGDIAEGYSVSREKKESFPLTVTSAQKNPTAFYLCASSKGTNSYEQYFGPGTRLTVT.

The CDR3 loop is CASSLRGLAGRYEQFF. As DNA, the CDR3 is TGTGCCAGCAGCTTACGGGGACTAGCGGGAAGGTATGAGCAGTTCTTC. This chain connects TRBV7-9 to TRBJ2-1, with 13 bases identical to TRBD2. CDR3 length: 16 amino acids. V trimming: 2 bases; J trimming: 8 bases; junction bases outside the gene matches: 6. Per germline, CDR1 SEHNR and CDR2 FQNEAQ (reference sequence). Looking up the rest from reference TRBV7-9 and TRBJ2-1 gives the full variable domain: DTGVSQNPRHKITKRGQNVTFRCDPISEHNRLYWYRQTLGQGPEFLTYFQNEAQLEKSRLLSDRFSAERPKGSFSTLEIQRTEQGDSAMYLCASSLRGLAGRYEQFFGPGTRLTVL.

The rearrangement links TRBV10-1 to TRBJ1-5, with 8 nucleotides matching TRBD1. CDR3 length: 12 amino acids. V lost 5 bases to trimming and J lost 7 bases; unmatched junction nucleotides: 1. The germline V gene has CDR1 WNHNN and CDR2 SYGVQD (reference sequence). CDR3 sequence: CASSQGAQPQHF. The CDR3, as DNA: TGCGCCAGCAGTCAGGGGGCGCAGCCCCAGCATTTT.

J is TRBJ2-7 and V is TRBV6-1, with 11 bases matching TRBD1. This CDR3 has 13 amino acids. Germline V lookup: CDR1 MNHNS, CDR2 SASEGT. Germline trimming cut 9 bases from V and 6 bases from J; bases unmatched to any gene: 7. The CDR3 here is CASQRTGGAEQYF. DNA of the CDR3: TGTGCCAGTCAAAGGACAGGGGGCGCCGAGCAGTACTTC.

CDR3 sequence: CASSLQTGLNTYEQYF. The CDR3 DNA is TGTGCCAGCAGCCTACAGACCGGACTAAACACCTACGAGCAGTACTTC. The chain uses TRBV28 and TRBJ2-7; a possible D gene is TRBD2 (6 bases). V shed 6 bases and J shed 2 bases, with 20 bases lying between them. Germline CDR1 is MDHEN and CDR2 is SYDVKM. The CDR3 spans 16 residues.

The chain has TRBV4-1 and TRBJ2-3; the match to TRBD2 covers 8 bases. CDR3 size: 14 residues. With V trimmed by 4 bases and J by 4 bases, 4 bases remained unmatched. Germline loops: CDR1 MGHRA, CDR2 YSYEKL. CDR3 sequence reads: CASSPGGGADTQYF. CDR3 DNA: TGCGCCAGCAGCCCGGGAGGGGGAGCAGATACGCAGTATTTT.

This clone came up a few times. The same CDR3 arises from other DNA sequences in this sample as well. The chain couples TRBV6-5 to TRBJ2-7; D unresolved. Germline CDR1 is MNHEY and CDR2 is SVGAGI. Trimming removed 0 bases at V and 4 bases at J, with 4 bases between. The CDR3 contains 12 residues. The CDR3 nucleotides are TGTGCCAGCAGTTACTCGAGGTACGAGCAGTACTTC. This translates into CASSYSRYEQYF.

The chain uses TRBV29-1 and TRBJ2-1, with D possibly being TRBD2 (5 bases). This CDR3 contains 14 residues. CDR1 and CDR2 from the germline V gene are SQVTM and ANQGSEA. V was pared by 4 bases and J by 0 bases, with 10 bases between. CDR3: CSVGQRNSYNEQFF. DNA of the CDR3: TGCAGCGTTGGTCAGCGGAACTCCTACAATGAGCAGTTCTTC.

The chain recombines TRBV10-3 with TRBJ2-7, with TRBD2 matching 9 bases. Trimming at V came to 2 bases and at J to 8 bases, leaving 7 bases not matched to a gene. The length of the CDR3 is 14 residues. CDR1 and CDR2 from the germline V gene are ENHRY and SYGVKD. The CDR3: CAISEDISGRKQYF. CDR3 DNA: TGTGCCATCAGTGAGGATATTAGCGGGAGAAAGCAGTACTTC.

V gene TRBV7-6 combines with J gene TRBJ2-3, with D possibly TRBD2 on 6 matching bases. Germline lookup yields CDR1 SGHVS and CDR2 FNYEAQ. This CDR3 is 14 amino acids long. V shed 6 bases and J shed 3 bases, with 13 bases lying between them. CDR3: CASSLGLRTDTQYF. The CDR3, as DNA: TGTGCCAGCAGTTTGGGACTTCGGACAGATACGCAGTATTTT.

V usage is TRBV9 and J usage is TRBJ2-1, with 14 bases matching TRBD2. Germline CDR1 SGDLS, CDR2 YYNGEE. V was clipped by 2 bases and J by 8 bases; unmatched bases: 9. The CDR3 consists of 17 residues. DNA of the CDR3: TGTGCCAGCAGCGTCTCGACTAGCGGGAGGGCCGGTCATGAGCAGTTCTTC. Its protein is CASSVSTSGRAGHEQFF.

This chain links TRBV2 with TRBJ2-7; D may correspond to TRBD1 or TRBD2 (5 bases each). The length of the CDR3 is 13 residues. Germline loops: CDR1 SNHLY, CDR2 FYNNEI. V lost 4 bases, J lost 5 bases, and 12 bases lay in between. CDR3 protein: CASSVWGSDEQYF. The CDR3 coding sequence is TGTGCCAGCAGTGTGTGGGGGAGCGACGAGCAGTACTTC.